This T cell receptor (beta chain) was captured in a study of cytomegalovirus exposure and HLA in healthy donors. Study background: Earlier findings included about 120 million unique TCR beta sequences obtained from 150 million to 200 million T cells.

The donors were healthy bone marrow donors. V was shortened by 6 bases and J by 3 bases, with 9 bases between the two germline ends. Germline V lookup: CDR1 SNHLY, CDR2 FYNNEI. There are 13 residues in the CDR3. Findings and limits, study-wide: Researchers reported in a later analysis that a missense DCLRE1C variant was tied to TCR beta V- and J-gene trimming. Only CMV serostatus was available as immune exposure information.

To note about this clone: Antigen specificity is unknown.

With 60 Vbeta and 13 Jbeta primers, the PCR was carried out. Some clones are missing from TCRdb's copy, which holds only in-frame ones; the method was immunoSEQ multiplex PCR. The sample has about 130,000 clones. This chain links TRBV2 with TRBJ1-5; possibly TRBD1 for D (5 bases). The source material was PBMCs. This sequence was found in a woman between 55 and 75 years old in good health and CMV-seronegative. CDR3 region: CASRPTANQPQHF. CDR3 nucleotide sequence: TGTGCCAGCAGACCGACAGCCAATCAGCCCCAGCATTTT.